This TCR beta chain was sequenced for a study of cytomegalovirus exposure and HLA in healthy donors (dated by TCRdb to between 2016 and 2019). Concerning the study at large: In an earlier analysis of 587 of the donors, about 260 Gb of sequence data and approximately 100 million unique TCR beta sequences from 150 million to 200 million T cells were reported. An early release covering some 640 HLA-typed donors comprised roughly 300 gigabases of sequencing data and some 79 million unique TCR sequences. Of the roughly 400 genotyped donors, 75% to 85% were placed in the genetic ancestry cluster associated with self-reported Caucasian donors. The aim of the study was to test whether cataloging public T cell receptors could identify signatures of past pathogen exposure. The study used immunosequencing to profile the T cell repertoires of approximately 630 subjects and linked those repertoires to cytomegalovirus serostatus. In addition to the first cohort of around 670 subjects, a separate validation cohort of 130 or so different subjects was used. To predict cytomegalovirus infection status, the study brought together high-throughput TCR immunosequencing, statistical association of individual TCRs with disease status, and machine learning. A later analysis re-examined previously published TCR beta repertoires from more than 650 donors and added high-resolution HLA genotyping to investigate patterns of TCR occurrence. The later analysis used no new phenotypic data to find candidate immune exposures, relying instead on TCR beta sequences and their occurrence across donors. In an earlier analysis of 500 to 650 of the donors, high-throughput TCR beta sequencing was used to judge whether each TCR beta V gene segment behaved as functional or pseudogenic. Donor age, sex, ethnicity and CMV serostatus were compiled together with the repertoire data. Genome-wide SNP genotypes for about 65% of the roughly 670 donors were used in a later genetic analysis, which treated that subset as a discovery cohort. All discovery cohort repertoires had been generated on a single sequencing platform. Both class I and class II loci were covered by HLA typing, at four-digit resolution. Typing coverage differed by locus: A, B, C, DRB1 and DQB1 were typed in roughly 620-640 donors, DQA1 in 500 to 550, DPA1 in approximately 610, and DPB1 in just under 490. Because of strong linkage in the cohort, roughly five DR-DQ haplotypes were treated as single units for association and clustering. Across about 380 genotyped donors of the cohort, an average of 235,054 unique TCR beta nucleotide sequences per donor were sequenced, and approximately 19% of those sequences were non-productive.

Overall study results and their limits: For the cohort, immune exposure information was limited to CMV serostatus. An earlier analysis of several hundred of the donors showed that most TCR beta V segments appeared in productive rearrangements either about 90% or about 30% of the time, which broadly matched IMGT annotations. Correlated functional status among segregating V segments might be attributable to linkage disequilibrium, but an unknown experimental factor could not be ruled out. Specific HLA alleles were associated with over 15,000 TCR beta sequences at a false discovery rate of 0.05 in a later analysis. V-gene and J-gene trimming of TCR beta chains was associated with a missense DCLRE1C variant in a later genetic analysis, and the association was replicated in an independent cohort. A group of highly shared sequence variants was considered likely to be a technical artifact of the sequencing pipeline. The authors suggested that the approach could potentially be extended to other disease states and immunological phenotypes. Most CMV-associated TCR beta chains appeared to be HLA-restricted in a later analysis, and the HLA associations seemed to be driven largely by CMV exposure. HLA typing was unavailable for some donors at each locus, so association tests used only the typed subset. According to a later analysis, parvovirus B19, influenza, CMV and Epstein-Barr virus appeared linked to several top co-occurrence clusters. A further reported finding was that TCR beta sequences accurately predicted the HLA-A and HLA-B alleles for most subjects in the first cohort. The cohort was sequenced for TCR beta chains only, and without alpha or paired-chain data the features that could be detected were limited. In a later analysis, the rate of TCR association differed among HLA loci, with DRB1 alleles having the most associated TCRs and HLA-C alleles having the fewest. Approximately 18 rarely observed V segments, including chromosome 9 orphons, were excluded from the earlier analysis of about 600 of the donors because counts were too low. Sequencing depth was assumed to be roughly uniform across donors in the presence/absence analyses, though that assumption may not hold. The classifier was reported to diagnose cytomegalovirus status with high specificity and sensitivity in both the original cohort and the validation cohort. According to a later genetic analysis, donors in an Asian-associated ancestry cluster had fewer N-insertions in productive TCRs than the approximately 710-donor mean. When HLA alleles, especially DR and DQ, strongly co-occurred, attributing TCR associations to individual alleles was difficult. In vitro tests confirmed that a few of the cytomegalovirus-associated TCR beta chains recognize cytomegalovirus antigens. The 87-base-pair reads could not distinguish some IMGT-functional V segments, including TRBV6-2 and TRBV6-3, so those segments were excluded. Across donors, most TCR sequences were observed very rarely, whereas some public TCRs were present in many individuals. The study gave a list of more than 150 TCR beta chains associated with cytomegalovirus. A later analysis found that HLA-associated TCR beta chains were more clonally expanded and had lower generation probabilities than equally common non-associated chains.

The method behind the library was the immunoSEQ multiplex PCR assay. A mixture of 60 forward primers for TCR Vbeta segments and 13 reverse primers for TCR Jbeta segments was used in the multiplex PCR. The CDR3 region of rearranged TCR beta genes was amplified from genomic DNA with a multiplex PCR assay. The amplified TCR beta libraries were sequenced on the Illumina HiSeq System as 87-base-pair reads. The study's processing was this. A later analysis tallied tens of millions of unique TCR beta chains across the approximately 670 repertoires, and about 12 million of those chains were shared by two or more donors. Raw reads were error-corrected and collapsed into unique sequences with a nearest-neighbor algorithm that merged closely related sequences to remove PCR and sequencing errors. V, D and J gene segments were assigned by aligning CDR3 sequences to IMGT reference sequences. For a sequence to be retained, a match of at least six nucleotides to both a V gene segment and a J gene segment was required. A rearrangement counted as productive if the CDR3 had no stop codons and remained in frame with V and J, and every other rearrangement counted as non-productive. Following IMGT convention, CDR3 was defined as the stretch from the second conserved V-encoded cysteine up to the conserved J-encoded phenylalanine. The earlier analysis of fewer than 750 of the donors excluded sequences that lacked an unambiguous match to a single V gene segment. An earlier analysis of 500 to 700 of the donors classified V segments as functional when productive rearrangements were above 56.7% and as segregating when the standard deviation between donors was above 5%. To diagnose cytomegalovirus status from the catalog of TCR beta chain sequences, a statistical classification framework was built. A later analysis assigned V and J genes by comparing TCR nucleotide sequences with IMGT/GENE-DB human TR gene sequences. In a later analysis, CDR3 sequences and most-parsimonious VDJ recombination scenarios were assigned using the TCRdist pipeline. In a later analysis, every TCR beta chain was defined by the combination of its CDR3 amino acid sequence and its V-gene family, and reads without a unique V-gene family were dropped. To address suspected cross-contamination and a sequencing artifact, a later analysis removed 592 highly shared, low-generation-probability nucleotide sequences. In a later analysis, a clonal expansion index for each public chain was calculated from normalized within-repertoire ranks of inferred template counts. In a later analysis, generation probabilities were computed using a VDJ recombination model fitted to out-of-frame rearrangements, and the results were checked against IGoR. In a later analysis, TCR-TCR, TCR-HLA and TCR-CMV co-occurrence was scored with hypergeometric tests, and a repertoire-size bias correction was applied to TCR pairs. A later analysis estimated false discovery rates by permuting HLA or CMV assignments 20 times. In a later analysis, co-occurring TCRs were grouped using DBSCAN, and TCRdist sequence similarity was added for clustering within HLA-allele-positive subsets. For co-occurrence clustering, repertoires with fewer than 30,000 or more than 120,000 public chains were excluded, along with four or five repertoires with anomalous nucleotide sharing. TCRdb re-hosts the immuneACCESS table, in-frame sequences only. Its copies lack some clones; in the studies checked, an unresolved V gene accounts for under half of them, and the cause for the rest is not known. V and J calls and clone size follow that table, whereas D and trimming were derived from the DNA. Here the sample has some 190,000 clones; roughly four fifths occur a single time. Roughly 2.1% of the sample is in the top ten clones.

The CDR1 and CDR2 encoded by the germline V gene are SNHLY and FYNNEI. The CDR3 has 15 amino acids, counting the end cysteine and phenylalanine. The CDR3 DNA has 45 bases and is translated from base 1. Trimming removed 9 bases from V and 2 bases from J; the gene matches leave 9 bases unexplained. The cohort was made up of around 720 healthy bone marrow donors. At the time of sampling, all cohort members were nominally healthy, though unrecorded immune exposures were likely present. The donor was CMV seropositive and was included in the group of some 290 seropositive cohort members. Each donor provided a peripheral blood sample, and peripheral blood mononuclear cells were used for TCR beta sequencing. The Qiagen DNeasy Blood Extraction Kit was used to extract genomic DNA from the blood cell samples. This clone has a single count. What antigen it recognizes has not been identified. Nothing much larger sits one base from this clone, and base qualities are not available.

The chain uses TRBV2 and TRBJ2-1; 8 bases in the middle match TRBD1. The sequence was obtained from a woman aged 30 to 39 in good health and CMV-seropositive. What was sequenced was PBMCs. The CDR3 sequence is CASLRGQGTYNEQFF. The nucleotides are TGTGCCAGTCTTCGAGGACAGGGAACCTACAATGAGCAGTTCTTC.